This TCR beta chain was sequenced in a study of CD8 T cells in ankylosing spondylitis. General study points: Within ankylosing spondylitis blood, a TCR beta motif made up of seven to nine highly homologous variants appeared to be characteristic. Disease-linked clones were found to be CD8+ and relatively rare in peripheral blood. Certain motif variants had earlier appeared in reactive arthritis synovial fluid and blood. Disease-associated clones were reportedly significantly overrepresented in matched ankylosing spondylitis synovial fluid.

Each CDR3 protein gets one entry after TCRdb re-called the 5' RACE reads with MiXCR. This sample carries about 240,000 distinct CDR3 sequences, roughly 8.6% of them seen once, and the ten largest clones take approximately 6.2%. Germline lookup yields CDR1 DFQATT and CDR2 SNEGSKA (reference sequence). V shed 3 bases and J 4 bases; nucleotides not matched to a gene: 5. The CDR3 runs 14 residues. At least ten counts were recorded for this clonotype. Its antigen is still unknown. The chain uses TRBV20-1 and TRBJ1-4, with TRBD1 identical over 7 bases. This TCR was sampled from a male donor with ankylosing spondylitis or in good health (not recorded which). Sequenced: blood, either unsorted or a sorted T cell fraction (not recorded which). CDR3 sequence (DNA): TGCAGTGCTAGGCCGGGACAGCGTAATGAAAAACTGTTTTTT. Translated, it gives CSARPGQRNEKLFF.